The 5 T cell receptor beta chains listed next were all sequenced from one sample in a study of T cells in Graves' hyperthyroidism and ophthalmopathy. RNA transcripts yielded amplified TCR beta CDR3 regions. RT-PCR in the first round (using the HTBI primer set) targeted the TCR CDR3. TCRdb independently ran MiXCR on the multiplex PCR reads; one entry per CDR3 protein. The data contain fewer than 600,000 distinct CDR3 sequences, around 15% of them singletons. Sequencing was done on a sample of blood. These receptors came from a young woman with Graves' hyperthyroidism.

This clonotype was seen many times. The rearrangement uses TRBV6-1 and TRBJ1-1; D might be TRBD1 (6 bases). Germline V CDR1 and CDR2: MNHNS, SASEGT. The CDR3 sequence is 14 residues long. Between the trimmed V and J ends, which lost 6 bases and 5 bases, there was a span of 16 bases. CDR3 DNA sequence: TGTGCCAGCAGCTCGGACAGCCTGAGGACTGAAGCTTTCTTT. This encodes CASSSDSLRTEAFF.

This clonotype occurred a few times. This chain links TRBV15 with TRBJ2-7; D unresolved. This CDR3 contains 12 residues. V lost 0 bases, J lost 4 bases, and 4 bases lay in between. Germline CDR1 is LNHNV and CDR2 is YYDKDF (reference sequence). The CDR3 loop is CATSRDTYEQYF. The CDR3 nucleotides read TGTGCCACCAGCAGAGACACATACGAGCAGTACTTC.

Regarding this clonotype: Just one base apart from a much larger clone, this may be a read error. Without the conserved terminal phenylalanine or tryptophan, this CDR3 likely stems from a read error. The CDR3 nucleotides are TGTGCCAGCAGATCCTCCCCTGCTAATTCACCCCTCCACCTT. Translation gives CASRSSPANSPLHL. This rearrangement joins TRBV7-9 to TRBJ1-6; D gene unclear. Germline CDR1 and CDR2: SEHNR and FQNEAQ (reference sequence). Trimming shortened V by 6 bases and J by 6 bases, and 12 bases separated the two germline ends. This CDR3 has 14 residues.

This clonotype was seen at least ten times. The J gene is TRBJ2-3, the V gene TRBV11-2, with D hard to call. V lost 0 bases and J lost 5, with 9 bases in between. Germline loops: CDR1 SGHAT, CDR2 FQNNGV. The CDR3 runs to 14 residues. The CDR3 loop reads CASSLEVIIDTQYF. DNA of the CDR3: TGTGCCAGCAGCTTAGAGGTTATCATAGATACGCAGTATTTT.

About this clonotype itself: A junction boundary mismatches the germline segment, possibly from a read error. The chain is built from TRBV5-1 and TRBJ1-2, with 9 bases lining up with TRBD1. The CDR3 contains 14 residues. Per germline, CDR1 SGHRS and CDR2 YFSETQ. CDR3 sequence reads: CAGSVTGGSYGYTF. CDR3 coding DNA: TGCGCCGGCAGCGTAACAGGGGGCAGCTATGGCTACACCTTC.